One and the same sample provided the 10 T cell receptor beta chains below, sequenced in a study of T cells after posttransplantation cyclophosphamide. Data came from immunoSEQ multiplex PCR; TCRdb stores just in-frame clones and leaves some out. The sample contains about 18,000 clones, over 65% of which appear only once. The sample was memory CD4+ T cells sorted from blood. The receptors shown here come from a man aged 30-40 years in good health and a related stem cell transplant donor.

By its share, this clone is medium-sized. The chain uses TRBV6-1 and TRBJ1-1, with a weak D call TRBD1 (6 bases). The V and J ends lost 4 bases and 1 base respectively, with 10 bases between them. This CDR3 is 14 amino acids long. In germline, CDR1 is MNHNS, CDR2 SASEGT. CDR3 in DNA: TGTGCCAGCAGTGGGTGGGGGCAGAACACTGAAGCTTTCTTT. Its protein product is CASSGWGQNTEAFF.

This chain connects TRBV6-5 to TRBJ2-2; D might be TRBD1 (6 bases). The CDR3 covers 14 residues. Germline CDR1 reads MNHEY; CDR2 reads SVGAGI. V lost 6 bases to trimming and J lost 8 bases, with 16 bases between them. CDR3 coding DNA: TGTGCCAGCAGACCGACGGTTACAGGGGGGGAGCTGTTTTTT. It translates to CASRPTVTGGELFF.

The chain carries TRBV6-5 and TRBJ1-1; 8 nucleotides line up with TRBD1. V gave up 5 bases and J gave up 7 bases; unmatched junction bases: 6. Germline V CDR1 and CDR2: MNHEY, SVGAGI. This CDR3 has 13 residues. DNA of the CDR3: TGTGCCAGCAGTAATGGACAGGGCGTTGAAGCTTTCTTT. It yields the protein CASSNGQGVEAFF.

This chain connects TRBV5-1 to TRBJ2-1; 14 nucleotides agree with TRBD2. CDR1 and CDR2 (germline): SGHRS, YFSETQ. This CDR3 spans 18 amino acids. Unmatched junction bases numbered 5, after V lost 2 bases and J lost 1 base. CDR3 in amino acids: CASSFGTSGGLSYNEQFF. The CDR3 DNA is TGCGCCAGCAGCTTCGGGACTAGCGGGGGTCTATCCTACAATGAGCAGTTCTTC.

This chain links TRBV6-5 with TRBJ1-1; tentative D call: TRBD1 (6 bases). Trimming took 2 bases from V and 1 from J, leaving 14 bases between them. The germline gives CDR1 MNHEY, CDR2 SVGAGI. The CDR3 is made up of 16 amino acids. As DNA, the CDR3 is TGTGCCAGCAGTTACACATACCTGGGACAGAACACTGAAGCTTTCTTT. It yields the protein CASSYTYLGQNTEAFF.

The CDR3, as DNA: TGTGCCAGCAGCGTAGGAGGCGGGGGCTGGGATACGCAGTATTTT. It yields the protein CASSVGGGGWDTQYF. V usage is TRBV9 and J usage is TRBJ2-3; a weak D match, TRBD2 (7 bases). CDR3 size: 15 residues. V lost 0 bases and J lost 6, with 14 bases in between. CDR1 and CDR2 (germline): SGDLS, YYNGEE.

This clone was found a few times. In nucleotides, the CDR3 is TGTGCCAGTAGTATGACAGTCTATAGCAATCAGCCCCAGCATTTT. This encodes CASSMTVYSNQPQHF. The rearrangement joins TRBV19 to TRBJ1-5, with D perhaps matching TRBD1 (5 bases). The CDR3 sequence is 15 residues long. V lost 3 bases and J 0 bases, leaving 9 bases between the germline ends. From germline, CDR1 is LNHDA and CDR2 SQIVND (reference sequence). The full variable domain, in which reference TRBV19 and TRBJ1-5 provide the parts outside the CDR3, is DGGITQSPKYLFRKEGQNVTLSCEQNLNHDAMYWYRQDPGQGLRLIYYSQIVNDFQKGDIAEGYSVSREKKESFPLTVTSAQKNPTAFYLCASSMTVYSNQPQHFGDGTRLSIL.

With respect to this clone: Other DNA sequences in this specimen translate into the identical CDR3. The V and J genes are TRBV18 and TRBJ1-1; tentatively, D is TRBD1 (5 bases). Trimming left V 3 bases short and J 1 base short, with 6 bases between. This CDR3 has 13 residues. Germline CDR1 is KGHSH and CDR2 is LQKENI. The CDR3 nucleotides read TGTGCCAGCTCACCCCAGGGGAACACTGAAGCTTTCTTT. It yields the protein CASSPQGNTEAFF.

The chain joins TRBV27 to TRBJ2-3, with 13 bases matching TRBD2. The CDR3 consists of 15 residues. After removal of 3 bases from V and 6 bases from J, the junction contained 3 bases not matched to a gene. The germline V gene has CDR1 MNHEY and CDR2 SMNVEV (reference sequence). Here the CDR3 reads CASSLTSGGSDTQYF. CDR3 nucleotide sequence: TGTGCCAGCAGTTTGACTAGCGGGGGGTCCGATACGCAGTATTTT.

V usage is TRBV11-2 and J usage is TRBJ1-4; 7 bases are shared with TRBD1. Per the germline V gene, CDR1 is SGHAT and CDR2 is FQNNGV. The CDR3 extends over 14 amino acids. The V and J ends lost 3 bases and 7 bases, in that order; junction bases with no gene match: 5. This chain's CDR3 is CASSFPGQSEKLFF. Here the CDR3 DNA reads TGTGCCAGCAGCTTCCCGGGACAGAGTGAAAAACTGTTTTTT.